This TCR beta chain was recovered during a study of shared clonotypes between healthy human individuals. Study conclusions and caveats: Larger estimated richness was generally recorded for naive subsets relative to memory subsets.

This clone came up once. Its antigen is not identified. Only CD45RO-negative cells positively selected for CCR7 counted as naive CD8 cells, so terminally differentiated effector memory CD45RA+ cells were excluded. An assay was performed, and its level was deep. Produced via immunoSEQ multiplex PCR; TCRdb's table is partial and in-frame only. The table lists around 610,000 clones, around 96% of them singletons. The V gene end was trimmed by 1 base and the J gene end by 7 bases; junction bases not matched to a gene: 10. Germline V gene sequence: CDR1 SGHAT, CDR2 FQNNGV. The CDR3 runs to 15 residues. The specimen was naive CD8+ T cells sorted from blood. The V call is TRBV11-2, the J call TRBJ2-7; TRBD2 aligns across 7 bases. This TCR came from a woman under 40 in good health. CDR3 DNA: TGTGCCAGCAGCTTAGGGCTAGCGGCCCAGCGGGAGCAGTACTTC. Translation: CASSLGLAAQREQYF.